This entry lists 10 T cell receptor beta chains sequenced from one sample in a study of CD8 T cells in ankylosing spondylitis. TCRdb reprocessed the 5' RACE reads with MiXCR, giving one entry per CDR3 protein. The table records approximately 130,000 distinct CDR3 sequences, about 10% of them present only once. Sequencing was performed on blood, either unsorted or a sorted T cell fraction (not recorded which). Receptors originate from a female donor with ankylosing spondylitis or in good health (not recorded which).

Ten or more counts support this clonotype. The chain is built from TRBV24-1 and TRBJ1-1; 9 bases are a match to TRBD1. Germline loops: CDR1 KGHDR, CDR2 SFDVKD. This CDR3 comprises 13 residues. The V gene end was trimmed by 11 bases and the J gene end by 1 base; junction bases not matched to a gene: 4. The CDR3 loop is CANDRGWNTEAFF. The CDR3 DNA reads as TGTGCCAACGACAGGGGGTGGAACACTGAAGCTTTCTTT.

This clonotype was counted at least ten times. This chain joins TRBV5-6 and TRBJ1-2, with D possibly being TRBD1 (5 bases). The CDR3 is 16 residues long. The germline CDR1 and CDR2 sequences are SGHDT and YYEEEE. V lost 0 bases and J 4 bases, leaving 16 bases between the germline ends. The chain's CDR3 is CASSLGRGLTSYGYTF. CDR3 nucleotides: TGTGCCAGCAGCTTGGGAAGGGGCCTGACTAGCTATGGCTACACCTTC.

This clonotype was counted at least ten times. The rearrangement links TRBV7-2 to TRBJ1-2; D unclear. This CDR3 region has 13 residues. V lost 0 bases to trimming and J lost 4 bases, with 6 bases between them. CDR1 SGHTA and CDR2 FQGNSA come from the germline V gene. DNA of the CDR3: TGTGCCAGCAGCTTAGCTAACAGCTATGGCTACACCTTC. Translated, it gives CASSLANSYGYTF. The full variable domain, in which reference TRBV7-2 and TRBJ1-2 provide the parts outside the CDR3, is GAGVSQSPSNKVTEKGKDVELRCDPISGHTALYWYRQSLGQGLEFLIYFQGNSAPDKSGLPSDRFSAERTGGSVSTLTIQRTQQEDSAVYLCASSLANSYGYTFGSGTRLTVV.

This chain links TRBV2 with TRBJ2-2; D ambiguous. Trimming cost V 8 bases and J 5 bases, with 15 bases left between them. CDR3 length: 14 residues. Germline assignment: CDR1 SNHLY and CDR2 FYNNEI. CDR3 coding DNA: TGTGCCAGCGATTCCTTCGTTGGGACCGGGGAGCTGTTTTTT. Its protein is CASDSFVGTGELFF.

This clonotype was counted at least ten times. The chain recombines TRBV11-2 with TRBJ1-5; 7 nucleotides match TRBD1. CDR3 length: 15 residues. Per the germline V gene, CDR1 is SGHAT and CDR2 is FQNNGV. The V and J ends lost 0 bases and 3 bases, in that order; junction bases with no gene match: 2. CDR3 region: CASSLEGQPNQPQHF. CDR3 sequence (DNA): TGTGCCAGCAGCTTAGAGGGACAGCCCAATCAGCCCCAGCATTTT.

CDR3 amino acids: CASSLGRADQPQHF. As DNA, the CDR3 is TGTGCCAGCAGTTTAGGCAGGGCGGATCAGCCCCAGCATTTT. The chain couples TRBV28 to TRBJ1-5, with a tentative D call TRBD1 (5 bases). This CDR3 region has 14 residues. Germline V gene data show CDR1 as MDHEN and CDR2 as SYDVKM. Trimming cost V 2 bases and J 5 bases, with 10 bases left between them.

This clonotype occurred many times. This chain connects TRBV5-1 to TRBJ2-2; the D is unclear. The CDR3 is 17 residues long. V was cut by 0 bases and J by 0 bases, with 12 bases left in between. From germline, CDR1 is SGHRS and CDR2 YFSETQ. The CDR3 DNA is TGCGCCAGCAGCTTGGCCGGGCTAATCGCGAACACCGGGGAGCTGTTTTTT. It codes for CASSLAGLIANTGELFF.

V usage is TRBV30 and J usage is TRBJ1-2; TRBD1 agrees at 7 bases. V trimming: 4 bases; J trimming: 2 bases; junction bases outside the gene matches: 1. CDR3 length: 12 amino acids. Germline V gene sequence: CDR1 GTSNPN, CDR2 SVGIG (reference sequence). CDR3 sequence (DNA): TGTGCCTGGAACAGGGGAAACTATGGCTACACCTTC. It encodes CAWNRGNYGYTF.

Ten or more counts support this clonotype. The chain is built from TRBV10-3 and TRBJ2-6, with D possibly TRBD1 on 6 matching bases. The germline CDR1 and CDR2 sequences are ENHRY and SYGVKD. Deletions cut 0 bases from V and 3 bases from J, with 9 bases between. The CDR3 sequence is 16 residues long. CDR3 DNA: TGTGCCATCAGTGAGTCGGGGGCTAATGGGGCCAACGTCCTGACTTTC. This gives the protein CAISESGANGANVLTF.

Ten or more counts support this clonotype. J is TRBJ2-7 and V is TRBV6-5; TRBD2 is a possible D gene (5 bases). Germline values: CDR1 MNHEY, CDR2 SVGAGI. V was clipped by 2 bases and J by 3 bases, with 17 bases between them. The CDR3 loop spans 16 amino acids. In DNA, the CDR3 is TGTGCCAGCAGTTACGCGGGTAACAGCCAGGTCTACGAGCAGTACTTC. Translation gives CASSYAGNSQVYEQYF.